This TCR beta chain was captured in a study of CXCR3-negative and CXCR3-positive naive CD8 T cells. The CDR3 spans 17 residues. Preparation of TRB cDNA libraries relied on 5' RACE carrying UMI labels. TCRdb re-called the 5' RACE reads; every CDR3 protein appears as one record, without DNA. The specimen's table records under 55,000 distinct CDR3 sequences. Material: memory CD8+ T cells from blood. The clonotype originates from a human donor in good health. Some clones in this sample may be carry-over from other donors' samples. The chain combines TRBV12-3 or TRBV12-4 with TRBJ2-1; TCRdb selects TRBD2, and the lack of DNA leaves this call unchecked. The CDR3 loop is CASSSRTSGRPGNEQFF.